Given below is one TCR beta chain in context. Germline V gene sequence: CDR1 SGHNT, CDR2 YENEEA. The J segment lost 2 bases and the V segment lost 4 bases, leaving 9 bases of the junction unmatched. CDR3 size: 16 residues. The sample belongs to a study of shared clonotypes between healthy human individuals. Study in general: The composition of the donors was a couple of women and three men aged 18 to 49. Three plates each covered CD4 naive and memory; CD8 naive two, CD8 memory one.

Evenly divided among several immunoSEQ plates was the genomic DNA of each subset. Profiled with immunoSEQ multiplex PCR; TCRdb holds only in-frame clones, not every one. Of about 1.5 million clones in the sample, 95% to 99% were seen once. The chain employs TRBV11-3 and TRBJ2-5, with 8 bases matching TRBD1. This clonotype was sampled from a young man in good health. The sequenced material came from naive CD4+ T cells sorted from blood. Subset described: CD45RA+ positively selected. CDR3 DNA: TGTGCCAGCAGCTCAGGAGGGACAGGAGGACAAGAGACCCAGTACTTC. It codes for CASSSGGTGGQETQYF.